The sample holds one count of the clone carrying this TCR beta chain. Amplified regions were TCR beta CDR3 sequences from RNA transcripts. The HTBI set primed first-round TCR CDR3 RT-PCR. MiXCR was run by TCRdb on the multiplex PCR reads, yielding one entry per CDR3 protein. The data contain more than 300,000 distinct CDR3 sequences, roughly 15% of them singletons. The data were obtained in a study of T cells in Graves' hyperthyroidism and ophthalmopathy. Hyperthyroidism patients were newly diagnosed, had disease duration under 2 months, and were aged 18 to 65 years. Blood was drawn at first hyperthyroidism diagnosis, before any ophthalmopathy symptoms. V lost 3 bases to trimming and J lost 2 bases, with 11 bases between them. The CDR3 contains 14 residues. Germline loops: CDR1 SQVTM, CDR2 ANQGSEA.

Sequenced sample: blood. This receptor was obtained from a young woman with Graves' hyperthyroidism that later progressed to Graves' ophthalmopathy. This rearrangement joins TRBV29-1 to TRBJ2-1, with TRBD1 as a possible D gene (6 bases). The CDR3 nucleotides read TGCAGCGTTGAGGGACAACCTACCTACAATGAGCAGTTCTTC. Translated, it gives CSVEGQPTYNEQFF.